These T cell receptor beta chains were read from a single sample in a study of blood T cell repertoires in COVID-19. Libraries were prepared by immunoSEQ multiplex PCR; TCRdb keeps only in-frame clonotypes and omits some of them. The repertoire consists of a few hundred thousand clones, with 70% to 90% occurring once and the leading ten covering roughly a sixth. Sequencing was performed on peripheral blood. The source is a man aged 45 to 65 with COVID-19, enrolled during active disease. Both conserved end residues are part of each CDR3. Each record gives: D gene, V gene, clone size, J gene, CDR3 DNA, CDR3 protein. A D gene is named only where the DNA matches it firmly. The listing skips clone size in some rows; elsewhere it reads once, few, many or a size class.

D gene: TRBD1
V gene: TRBV7-3
clone size: -
J gene: TRBJ1-1
CDR3 DNA: TGTGCCAGCAGCTTAACGGGACAGTCCTTTGCGACTGAAGCTTTCTTT
CDR3 protein: CASSLTGQSFATEAFF

D gene: TRBD1
V gene: TRBV7-9
clone size: -
J gene: TRBJ2-1
CDR3 DNA: TGTGCCAGCAGCCATGGGACAGTCCCCTACAATGAGCAGTTCTTC
CDR3 protein: CASSHGTVPYNEQFF

D gene: TRBD1
V gene: TRBV7-9
clone size: -
J gene: TRBJ1-1
CDR3 DNA: TGTGCCAGCAGCCCAATACAGGGGAGAGGAGCTTTCTTT
CDR3 protein: CASSPIQGRGAFF

D gene: TRBD1
V gene: TRBV4-1
clone size: -
J gene: TRBJ2-7
CDR3 DNA: TGCGCCAGCAGCCCCGGAAACCGGGACAGGGACTACGAGCAGTACTTC
CDR3 protein: CASSPGNRDRDYEQYF

D gene: TRBD2
V gene: TRBV6-2/TRBV6-3
clone size: -
J gene: TRBJ2-2
CDR3 DNA: TGTGCCAGCAGCTCGACTAGCGGGGGTACCGGGGAGCTGTTTTTT
CDR3 protein: CASSSTSGGTGELFF

D gene: TRBD1
V gene: TRBV19
clone size: few
J gene: TRBJ1-5
CDR3 DNA: TGTGCCAGTAGTCAGGGGGCGGTATGGTCCAATCAGCCCCAGCATTTT
CDR3 protein: CASSQGAVWSNQPQHF

D gene: TRBD1
V gene: TRBV19
clone size: once
J gene: TRBJ1-1
CDR3 DNA: TGTGCCAGTACTCACAGGGGCCAGAACACTGAAGCTTTCTTT
CDR3 protein: CASTHRGQNTEAFF

D gene: TRBD1
V gene: TRBV6-6
clone size: -
J gene: TRBJ2-7
CDR3 DNA: TGTGCCAGCAGCCGAGACAGGGTGGAGTTACTTAGTCCCTACGAGCAGTACTTC
CDR3 protein: CASSRDRVELLSPYEQYF

D gene: -
V gene: TRBV30
clone size: once
J gene: TRBJ1-4
CDR3 DNA: TGTGCCTGGACAGGGAACGAAAAACTGTTTTTT
CDR3 protein: CAWTGNEKLFF

D gene: TRBD1
V gene: TRBV7-6
clone size: -
J gene: TRBJ2-2
CDR3 DNA: TGTGCCAGCAGCTCCAGGGACAGATCCACCGGGGAGCTGTTTTTT
CDR3 protein: CASSSRDRSTGELFF

D gene: -
V gene: TRBV11-2
clone size: -
J gene: TRBJ2-3
CDR3 DNA: TGTGCCAGCAGCTCCGGGGTGGCGGGGAGCAGCACAGATACGCAGTATTTT
CDR3 protein: CASSSGVAGSSTDTQYF

D gene: TRBD2
V gene: TRBV7-2
clone size: once
J gene: TRBJ2-1
CDR3 DNA: TGTGCCAGCAGCCTCTCTAGCGGGGGCCACAATGAGCAGTTCTTC
CDR3 protein: CASSLSSGGHNEQFF

D gene: -
V gene: TRBV27
clone size: once
J gene: TRBJ2-7
CDR3 DNA: TGTGCCAGCAGTTTGGGGGGAAACTACGAGCAGTACTTC
CDR3 protein: CASSLGGNYEQYF

D gene: -
V gene: TRBV5-1
clone size: -
J gene: TRBJ1-4
CDR3 DNA: TGCGCCAGCAGTTTAGGGCCGGGGGACCCGCAGGAAAAACTGTTTTTT
CDR3 protein: CASSLGPGDPQEKLFF

D gene: TRBD2
V gene: TRBV28
clone size: -
J gene: TRBJ2-2
CDR3 DNA: TGTGCCAGCAGTCCGGGACTACGTAACACCGGGGAGCTGTTTTTT
CDR3 protein: CASSPGLRNTGELFF

D gene: TRBD1
V gene: TRBV6-5
clone size: -
J gene: TRBJ1-6
CDR3 DNA: TGTGCCAGCAGTCGGACAGGGAATAATTCACCCCTCCACTTT
CDR3 protein: CASSRTGNNSPLHF

D gene: TRBD2
V gene: TRBV4-2
clone size: -
J gene: TRBJ2-1
CDR3 DNA: TGTGCCAGCAGCCAAGAATTTAGTGCGGGGGGGAACAATGAGCAGTTCTTC
CDR3 protein: CASSQEFSAGGNNEQFF

D gene: -
V gene: TRBV4-3
clone size: -
J gene: TRBJ2-2
CDR3 DNA: TGCGCCAGCAGCCAAGATCAACTACCCGGGGAGCTGTTTTTT
CDR3 protein: CASSQDQLPGELFF

D gene: TRBD2
V gene: TRBV7-8
clone size: -
J gene: TRBJ2-1
CDR3 DNA: TGTGCCAGCAGCTTTAAAGCGGGAGATTCCTACAATGAGCAGTTCTTC
CDR3 protein: CASSFKAGDSYNEQFF

D gene: TRBD1
V gene: TRBV7-8
clone size: -
J gene: TRBJ2-5
CDR3 DNA: TGTGCCAGCACCCCAGGGGACAGGCCCCAAGAGACCCAGTACTTC
CDR3 protein: CASTPGDRPQETQYF

D gene: TRBD2
V gene: TRBV4-1
clone size: -
J gene: TRBJ2-2
CDR3 DNA: TGCGCCAGCAGCCAAGAGGGACTAGCGAGAGGGGAGCTGTTTTTT
CDR3 protein: CASSQEGLARGELFF

D gene: -
V gene: TRBV7-2
clone size: -
J gene: TRBJ2-7
CDR3 DNA: TGTGCCAGCAGCTTCGGGACCTACGAGCAGTACTTC
CDR3 protein: CASSFGTYEQYF

D gene: -
V gene: TRBV7-8
clone size: -
J gene: TRBJ1-5
CDR3 DNA: TGTGCCAGCAGCTTAGGGCACAGACGTCAGCCCCAGCATTTT
CDR3 protein: CASSLGHRRQPQHF

D gene: -
V gene: TRBV7-9
clone size: -
J gene: TRBJ2-1
CDR3 DNA: TGTGCCAGCAGCGCCCACGGTACAGTTATCGATGAGCAGTTCTTC
CDR3 protein: CASSAHGTVIDEQFF

D gene: -
V gene: TRBV5-1
clone size: -
J gene: TRBJ2-1
CDR3 DNA: TGCGCCAGCAGCGACTCCGGGAGCTCCTACAATGAGCAGTTCTTC
CDR3 protein: CASSDSGSSYNEQFF

D gene: TRBD1
V gene: TRBV27
clone size: -
J gene: TRBJ1-2
CDR3 DNA: TGTGCCAGCAGTTTGTTGCAGGGGGCCTATGGCTACACCTTC
CDR3 protein: CASSLLQGAYGYTF

D gene: TRBD2
V gene: TRBV4-2
clone size: -
J gene: TRBJ2-3
CDR3 DNA: TGTGCCAGCAGCCAAGCGGGGGGGTACACAGATACGCAGTATTTT
CDR3 protein: CASSQAGGYTDTQYF

D gene: TRBD1
V gene: TRBV19
clone size: -
J gene: TRBJ1-2
CDR3 DNA: TGTGCCAGTACCAAGCGACCCGAGGCAGGGGGGATTGGCTACACCTTC
CDR3 protein: CASTKRPEAGGIGYTF

D gene: TRBD1
V gene: TRBV19
clone size: -
J gene: TRBJ1-2
CDR3 DNA: TGTGCCAGTAGCCTCATCCCGGGGACAGCATATGGCTACACCTTC
CDR3 protein: CASSLIPGTAYGYTF